This entry features one T cell receptor beta chain sequence. Its antigen remains unknown. The sample originates from a study of T-cell reconstitution after alpha-beta-depleted transplantation in children. Unique molecular identifiers were incorporated during preparation of the TCRbeta library. TCRdb reprocessed the PCR reads via MiXCR and lists one record per CDR3 protein. The sample lists a few hundred thousand distinct CDR3 sequences, more than 20% occurring once. Overall study findings and caveats: T-cell counts and diversity were attributed mostly to newly produced T cells one year after transplant. Alpha-beta T cells about two months after transplant reportedly derived from several hundred expanded graft clones.

This CDR3 region has 15 residues. Trimming cost V 6 bases and J 8 bases; bases outside gene matches: 10. The chain couples TRBV12-3 or TRBV12-4 to TRBJ2-1; 10 bases fit TRBD2. The sample here was PBMCs, taken before TCRalphabeta/CD19-depleted stem cell transplant. The receptor was derived from a boy younger than two with Wiskott-Aldrich syndrome, due to receive a stem cell transplant. The CDR3 loop is CASSRASGSLHEQFF. The CDR3 DNA reads as TGTGCCAGCAGCCGCGCTAGCGGGAGTTTACATGAGCAGTTCTTC.